This T cell receptor beta chain was sequenced during a study of CD8 T cells in Susac syndrome. The CDR3 contains 14 residues. V lost 8 bases, J lost 8 bases, and 9 bases stayed unmatched. The germline V gene encodes CDR1 SGHTA and CDR2 FQGNSA. Random hexamers were used to reverse transcribe roughly 0.5 to 1 ug of RNA. One entry per CDR3 protein, called by TCRdb with MiXCR from the immunoSEQ multiplex PCR reads. The sample lists about 120,000 distinct CDR3 sequences; around 90% were seen once. CD8+ and CD4+ T cells from blood underwent TCR beta sequencing, which was carried out in a high-throughput format. The authors negatively isolated CD8+ and CD4+ T cells and FACS-enriched TEMRA cells.

The chain combines TRBV7-2 with TRBJ1-2, with 12 nucleotides matching TRBD1. The clonotype comes from a human donor in good health. The specimen sequenced was CD4+ T cells from PBMCs. As DNA, the CDR3 is TGTGCCAGCTTCCGGGACAGGGGGCCTTGGGGCTACACCTTC. It codes for CASFRDRGPWGYTF.